The sequence of this TCR beta chain was determined in a study of blood T cell repertoires in COVID-19. Trimming cost V 1 base and J 4 bases, with 14 bases left between them. CDR1 is MNHNS and CDR2 is SASEGT in the germline V gene. The CDR3 consists of 17 residues. Profiling relied on immunoSEQ multiplex PCR, and the TCRdb table lists in-frame clones only, not all of them. The table lists more than 350,000 clones, around nine tenths of them singletons. This clone came up once. Sequencing used PBMCs or T cells enriched from blood (not recorded which). This chain connects TRBV6-1 to TRBJ1-6; tentative D call: TRBD1 (6 bases). The sequence was collected from a woman between 45 and 60 years old who had recovered from COVID-19. For the CDR3, the DNA is TGTGCCAGCAGTGAAGGGACAGCCCCGAATTATAATTCACCCCTCCACTTT. This translates into CASSEGTAPNYNSPLHF.